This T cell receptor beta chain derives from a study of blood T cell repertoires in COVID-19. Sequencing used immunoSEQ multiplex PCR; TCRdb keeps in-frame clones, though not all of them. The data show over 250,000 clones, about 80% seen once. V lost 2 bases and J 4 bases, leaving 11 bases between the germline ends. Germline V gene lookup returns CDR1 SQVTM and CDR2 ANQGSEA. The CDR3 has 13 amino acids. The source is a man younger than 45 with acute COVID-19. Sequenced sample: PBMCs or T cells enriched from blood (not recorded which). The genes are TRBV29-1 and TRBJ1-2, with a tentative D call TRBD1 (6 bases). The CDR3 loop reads CSVEKGGSYGYTF. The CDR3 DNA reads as TGCAGCGTTGAAAAAGGGGGTTCCTATGGCTACACCTTC. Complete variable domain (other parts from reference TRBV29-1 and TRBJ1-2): SAVISQKPSRDICQRGTSLTIQCQVDSQVTMMFWYRQQPGQSLTLIATANQGSEATYESGFVIDKFPISRPNLTFSTLTVSNMSPEDSSIYLCSVEKGGSYGYTFGSGTRLTVV.